Listed below are T cell receptor beta chains from one sample, sequenced in a study of control samples from healthy donors and cancer patients. The method was immunoSEQ multiplex PCR; TCRdb's version includes in-frame clones alone and lacks a portion of them. The table lists 91,000 or so clones, 90% to 95% of them singletons. The sequenced material came from blood. The receptors were gathered from a woman aged 25 to 45 in good health. The conserved cysteine and the conserved F or W are not part of the CDR3 here. D genes are given only for firm matches.

.,TRBV18,TRBJ1-1,ASSPRLDPEGTEAF
.,TRBV2,TRBJ2-6,ASTDPGTYSGANVLT
.,TRBV10-3,TRBJ2-2,AISDLMGGNTGELF
.,TRBV18,TRBJ1-1,ASSSSWASGTEAF
.,TRBV27,TRBJ2-7,ASSLLGRIYEQY
TRBD1,TRBV6-1,TRBJ2-5,ASSEGTGGATQY
TRBD2,TRBV5-1,TRBJ2-2,ASSLDASGGGNTGELF
.,TRBV6-5,TRBJ1-1,ASRAGATEAF
TRBD1,TRBV5-5,TRBJ2-7,ASSPLQGQYEQY
.,TRBV3-1/TRBV3-2,TRBJ1-5,ASSQDRERPQH
.,TRBV20-1,TRBJ1-1,SVPMNTEAF
TRBD2,TRBV11-1,TRBJ2-2,ASSLGTSGPLGELF
.,TRBV5-1,TRBJ2-7,ATRRDVLTYEQY
TRBD1,TRBV28,TRBJ1-6,ASSFLDRGQSPLH
TRBD2,TRBV5-5,TRBJ2-1,ASRPKGTSGSTSSYNEQF
.,TRBV19,TRBJ1-3,ASSIVGNSGNTIY
.,TRBV5-1,TRBJ1-5,ASSTGPYQPQH
TRBD1,TRBV6-4,TRBJ2-3,ASSEGTGGGDTQY
TRBD1,TRBV7-8,TRBJ1-1,ASSSRTGPEAF
.,TRBV6-5,TRBJ2-7,ASSNGRPSSYEQY
.,TRBV29-1,TRBJ1-1,SVEVSAMNTEAF
TRBD1,TRBV28,TRBJ2-7,ATSDRGPAYEQY
.,TRBV30,TRBJ1-1,AWSVKGWYTEAF
.,TRBV5-1,TRBJ2-3,ASSAGLIHSSTDTQY
TRBD1,TRBV7-2,TRBJ1-5,ASSSDRVLQPQH
.,TRBV5-1,TRBJ2-7,ASSLARGYEQY
.,TRBV18,TRBJ1-5,ASSPWLPGSNQPQH
.,TRBV9,TRBJ2-3,ASNTDTQY
.,TRBV6-5,TRBJ2-1,ASGPGFGNEQF
TRBD1,TRBV7-9,TRBJ1-1,ASSWRQGMDTEAF
.,TRBV2,TRBJ1-3,ASSRTGNTIY
.,TRBV18,TRBJ2-5,ASSPLPLSGTQETQY
TRBD1,TRBV6-5,TRBJ2-1,ASRGQGVHEQF
TRBD2,TRBV5-1,TRBJ2-1,ASSLSTSGRSHNEQF
.,TRBV12-3/TRBV12-4,TRBJ2-4,ASSTPINIQY
.,TRBV6-5,TRBJ1-1,ASSYGATNTEAF
.,TRBV18,TRBJ2-1,ASRPSRGGEQF
.,TRBV7-3,TRBJ1-1,ASAKDSHTNTEAF
.,TRBV28,TRBJ2-1,ASSLRGSYNEQF
.,TRBV5-1,TRBJ1-5,ASSLRAGPNQPQH
TRBD2,TRBV5-8,TRBJ2-2,ASSYGLAGAGELF
TRBD1,TRBV6-4,TRBJ1-5,ASSEGGGRNQPQH
.,TRBV18,TRBJ2-5,ASSPLQVGETQY
.,TRBV6-5,TRBJ1-5,ASNGKQPQH
.,TRBV29-1,TRBJ1-2,SVPTPRGAGGYT
TRBD1,TRBV6-5,TRBJ1-2,ASTSDRGNYGYT
.,TRBV7-2,TRBJ1-1,ASSWGGTGTEAF
.,TRBV5-5,TRBJ1-5,ASSRTDSNQPQH
.,TRBV5-4,TRBJ1-1,ASSLQGEEF
TRBD2,TRBV19,TRBJ2-7,ASSLQGGRTYEQY
.,TRBV3-1/TRBV3-2,TRBJ2-1,ASSQSQGIYNEQF
.,TRBV19,TRBJ2-6,ASSRQAGANVLT